Below, 22 T cell receptor beta chains from the same sample are listed, as sequenced in a study of CD8+ T cells in alopecia areata. TCR sequencing used cDNA made by reverse transcription of extracted RNA. Method: immunoSEQ multiplex PCR; TCRdb's copy keeps in-frame clones and lacks some. The sample includes tens of thousands of clones, roughly 47% seen only once; the top ten take just over 5.5%. The sequencing input was NKG2D-high CD8+ T cells sorted from blood. The receptors stem from a human donor with alopecia areata.

This clone was counted between two and nine times. The rearrangement joins TRBV5-1 to TRBJ2-7; 7 bases are shared with TRBD1. The CDR3 has 17 amino acids. V was clipped by 4 bases and J by 3 bases; unmatched bases: 16. Germline CDR1 SGHRS, CDR2 YFSETQ. Written as DNA, the CDR3 is TGCGCCAGCAGCCATGGTTATCTAACAGGGGAAATCTACGAGCAGTACTTC. Translation gives CASSHGYLTGEIYEQYF. Combining the CDR3 with reference TRBV5-1 and TRBJ2-7 gives the whole variable domain KAGVTQTPRYLIKTRGQQVTLSCSPISGHRSVSWYQQTPGQGLQFLFEYFSETQRNKGNFPGRFSGRQFSNSRSEMNVSTLELGDSALYLCASSHGYLTGEIYEQYFGPGTRLTVT.

This chain joins TRBV29-1 and TRBJ1-4; 9 bases are a match to TRBD1. V shed 5 bases, J shed 8 bases, and the junction held 3 bases outside the gene matches. The CDR3 spans 12 residues. CDR1 and CDR2 (germline): SQVTM, ANQGSEA. The CDR3 DNA follows: TGCAGCGTTCGGGACAGGGAAGAAAAACTGTTTTTT. As protein: CSVRDREEKLFF.

This chain uses TRBV10-3 with TRBJ2-7; D possibly corresponds to TRBD1 (6 bases). The V gene's germline CDR1 is ENHRY and CDR2 SYGVKD. V shed 7 bases and J shed 1 base, with 8 bases lying between them. The CDR3 sequence is 12 residues long. DNA for the CDR3: TGTGCCATCATGACAGGATCCTACGAGCAGTACTTC. Encoded protein: CAIMTGSYEQYF.

The gene calls are TRBV28 and TRBJ2-1; D is perhaps TRBD2 (5 bases). The germline V and J ends were trimmed by 8 bases and 0 bases, with 8 bases remaining between them. Germline CDR1 MDHEN, CDR2 SYDVKM. The CDR3 is 13 residues long. CDR3 DNA sequence: TGTGCCAGCGCACGGGACTCCTACAATGAGCAGTTCTTC. It yields the protein CASARDSYNEQFF.

This clone was counted between two and nine times. The genes are TRBV19 and TRBJ2-4; weak D call: TRBD1 (5 bases). Germline V gene sequence: CDR1 LNHDA, CDR2 SQIVND (reference sequence). The CDR3 consists of 15 residues. V was shortened by 5 bases and J by 0 bases, with 11 bases between the two germline ends. The CDR3: CASSLTVLAKNIQYF. The CDR3 DNA is TGTGCCAGTAGTTTGACAGTGCTAGCCAAAAACATTCAGTACTTC.

The chain is built from TRBV11-2 and TRBJ2-1, with a weak D call TRBD2 (5 bases). Looked up from germline, CDR1 is SGHAT and CDR2 is FQNNGV. Between the trimmed V and J ends, which lost 1 base and 8 bases, there was a span of 18 bases. The CDR3 length is 16 residues. CDR3 amino acids: CASSLALAVTAHEQFF. Written as DNA, the CDR3 is TGTGCCAGCAGCTTAGCTCTAGCCGTCACCGCCCATGAGCAGTTCTTC.

The chain employs TRBV18 and TRBJ2-7; D ambiguous. The length of the CDR3 is 13 residues. The ends were cut back, 6 bases at V and 3 bases at J, with 12 bases in the middle. Germline-derived CDR1 and CDR2 are KGHSH and LQKENI. The CDR3 is CASSTNGDYEQYF. Written as DNA, the CDR3 is TGTGCCAGCTCCACCAACGGAGACTACGAGCAGTACTTC. The variable domain in full, with the rest retrieved from reference TRBV18 and TRBJ2-7, is NAGVMQNPRHLVRRRGQEARLRCSPMKGHSHVYWYRQLPEEGLKFMVYLQKENIIDESGMPKERFSAEFPKEGPSILRIQQVVRGDSAAYFCASSTNGDYEQYFGPGTRLTVT.

The rearrangement uses TRBV28 and TRBJ2-7; no reliable D call. The germline V gene encodes CDR1 MDHEN and CDR2 SYDVKM. The CDR3 extends over 14 amino acids. V was cut by 7 bases and J by 6 bases, with 19 bases left in between. The CDR3, as DNA: TGTGCCAGCAACCCTTTACGCCCCTTTGGCGAGCAGTACTTC. It yields the protein CASNPLRPFGEQYF. Full variable domain (remainder filled in from reference TRBV28 and TRBJ2-7): DVKVTQSSRYLVKRTGEKVFLECVQDMDHENMFWYRQDPGLGLRLIYFSYDVKMKEKGDIPEGYSVSREKKERFSLILESASTNQTSMYLCASNPLRPFGEQYFGPGTRLTVT.

This clone was seen only a few times. The chain has TRBV7-9 and TRBJ2-1; D remains unclear. The CDR3 sequence is 16 residues long. Trimming removed 1 base from V and 10 bases from J, with 20 bases in between. Germline lookup yields CDR1 SEHNR and CDR2 FQNEAQ (reference sequence). CDR3 bases: TGTGCCAGCAGCTTAGGGACGCCCCACCCACCCAAGGAGCAGTTCTTC. This gives the protein CASSLGTPHPPKEQFF.

This clone was seen a few times. CDR3 coding DNA: TGTGCCTCCTTCTTCGGGGAAGCCTACAATGAGCAGTTCTTC. Translated, it gives CASFFGEAYNEQFF. The rearrangement links TRBV18 to TRBJ2-1, with D perhaps TRBD2 (5 bases). This CDR3 is built from 14 residues. Germline V gene data show CDR1 as KGHSH and CDR2 as LQKENI. V lost 11 bases and J 2 bases, leaving 16 bases between the germline ends.

The J gene is TRBJ2-7, the V gene TRBV9; 9 bases line up with TRBD1. Trimming at V came to 3 bases and at J to 5 bases, leaving 3 bases not matched to a gene. Germline values: CDR1 SGDLS, CDR2 YYNGEE. This CDR3 is built from 13 residues. In DNA form, the CDR3 reads TGTGCCAGCAGCGGGGACAGGGCGGACGAGCAGTACTTC. It translates to CASSGDRADEQYF.

V usage is TRBV11-2 and J usage is TRBJ2-7; no clear D. CDR3 length: 12 residues. From germline, CDR1 is SGHAT and CDR2 FQNNGV. V lost 5 bases, J lost 3 bases, and 8 bases lay in between. CDR3 amino acids: CASSDLYYEQYF. In DNA form, the CDR3 reads TGTGCCAGCAGCGACCTTTACTACGAGCAGTACTTC.

The chain uses TRBV29-1 and TRBJ2-1, with 7 bases matching TRBD2. Looked up from germline, CDR1 is SQVTM and CDR2 is ANQGSEA. The V and J ends lost 5 bases and 6 bases, in that order; junction bases with no gene match: 7. CDR3 length equals 13 residues. The CDR3 DNA follows: TGCAGCGTTCTTGGACTAGTCACCAATGAGCAGTTCTTC. Amino acid sequence: CSVLGLVTNEQFF.

The sample holds a few counts of this clone. CDR3 in DNA: TGTGCTAGTCAAGGCAACAATGAGCAGTTCTTC. It is translated as CASQGNNEQFF. The genes are TRBV12-5 and TRBJ2-1; D not resolved. Per germline, CDR1 LGHNT and CDR2 FRNRAP. The CDR3 is 11 residues long. V lost 8 bases and J 5 bases, leaving 7 bases between the germline ends.

The CDR3 DNA reads TGTGCCAGCACCTCCGGGACAACTAGCACAGATACGCAGTATTTT. It specifies CASTSGTTSTDTQYF. This sequence joins TRBV27 and TRBJ2-3; D possibly corresponds to TRBD1 (6 bases). The CDR3 is made up of 15 amino acids. V lost 7 bases and J 0 bases, leaving 14 bases between the germline ends. Germline V gene data show CDR1 as MNHEY and CDR2 as SMNVEV (reference sequence).

This chain uses TRBV7-9 with TRBJ2-7, with TRBD2 matching over 11 bases. V lost 2 bases, J lost 3 bases, and 3 bases stayed unmatched. The germline V gene encodes CDR1 SEHNR and CDR2 FQNEAQ (reference sequence). This CDR3 has 15 residues. CDR3 protein: CASSLKLAGVYEQYF. The DNA for the CDR3 is TGTGCCAGCAGCTTAAAACTAGCGGGAGTCTACGAGCAGTACTTC.

J is TRBJ2-3 and V is TRBV7-6; D is uncertain. The V end lost 2 bases, the J end lost 4 bases, and 7 bases lay between the germline ends. The CDR3 totals 13 residues. Germline lookup yields CDR1 SGHVS and CDR2 FNYEAQ. The CDR3: CASSLSMPDTQYF. In DNA form, the CDR3 reads TGTGCCAGCAGCTTATCGATGCCAGATACGCAGTATTTT.

The chain is built from TRBV20-1 and TRBJ2-7; no reliable D call. The CDR3 consists of 11 residues. V dropped 6 bases and J dropped 2 bases, with 8 bases sitting between them. CDR1 is DFQATT and CDR2 is SNEGSKA in the germline V gene (reference sequence). This chain's CDR3 is CSAPKTYEQYF. DNA for the CDR3: TGCAGTGCACCCAAAACCTACGAGCAGTACTTC.

The V and J genes are TRBV9 and TRBJ2-3; 8 nucleotides agree with TRBD2. The germline V gene encodes CDR1 SGDLS and CDR2 YYNGEE. V shed 4 bases and J 2 bases; nucleotides not matched to a gene: 12. The CDR3 contains 17 residues. The CDR3 loop is CASSSPGAGGTTDTQYF. CDR3 in DNA: TGTGCCAGCAGCTCCCCCGGGGCGGGAGGTACCACAGATACGCAGTATTTT.

The chain recombines TRBV27 with TRBJ2-7; 7 bases are shared with TRBD1. The V gene end was trimmed by 3 bases and the J gene end by 5 bases; junction bases not matched to a gene: 4. The CDR3 runs to 13 residues. Germline CDR1 reads MNHEY; CDR2 reads SMNVEV (reference sequence). Written as DNA, the CDR3 is TGTGCCAGCAGTTTGACAGGGTTCGACGAGCAGTACTTC. It yields the protein CASSLTGFDEQYF.

V is TRBV9 and J is TRBJ2-3, with a possible D match to TRBD2 (6 bases). The CDR3 consists of 16 residues. Germline CDR1 SGDLS, CDR2 YYNGEE. The V and J ends lost 0 bases and 2 bases respectively, with 13 bases between them. This CDR3 is CASSVEVSSATDTQYF. Written as DNA, the CDR3 is TGTGCCAGCAGCGTAGAAGTGTCTAGCGCCACAGATACGCAGTATTTT.

The chain employs TRBV28 and TRBJ2-3; no clear D. V was pared by 5 bases and J by 4 bases, with 10 bases between. Germline V gene lookup returns CDR1 MDHEN and CDR2 SYDVKM. This CDR3 comprises 13 residues. CDR3 nucleotides: TGTGCCAGCAGTGACTCCCCTCCAGATACGCAGTATTTT. Encoded protein: CASSDSPPDTQYF.